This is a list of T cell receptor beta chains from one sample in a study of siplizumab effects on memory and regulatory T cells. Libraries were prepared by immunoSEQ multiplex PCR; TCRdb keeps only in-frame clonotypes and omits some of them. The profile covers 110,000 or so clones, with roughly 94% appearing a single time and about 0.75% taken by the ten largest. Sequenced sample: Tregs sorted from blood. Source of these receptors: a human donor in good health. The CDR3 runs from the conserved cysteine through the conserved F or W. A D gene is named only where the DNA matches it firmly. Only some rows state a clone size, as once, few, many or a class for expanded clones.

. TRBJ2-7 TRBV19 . TGTGCCAGTAGGGAACGGGACACCGTATCCTACGAGCAGTACTTC CASRERDTVSYEQYF
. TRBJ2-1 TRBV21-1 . TGTGCCAGCAGCAAAGTGGCACAGAGCTCCTACAATGAGCAGTTCTTC CASSKVAQSSYNEQFF
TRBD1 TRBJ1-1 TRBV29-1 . TGCAGCGTTGCCACAGGGGGAGGCACTGAAGCTTTCTTT CSVATGGGTEAFF
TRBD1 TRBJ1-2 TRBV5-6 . TGTGCCAGCAGCCTCGACAGGGCGGGGGGCTACACCTTC CASSLDRAGGYTF
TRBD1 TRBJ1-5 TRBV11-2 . TGTGCCAGCAGCTCAGATGGACAGGGCAATCAGCCCCAGCATTTT CASSSDGQGNQPQHF
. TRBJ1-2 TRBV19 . TGTGCCAGTAGTATAGATAGCAGCTATGGCTACACCTTC CASSIDSSYGYTF
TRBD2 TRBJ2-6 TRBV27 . TGTGCCAGCAGCGTGAGAGCGGGATCATCTGGGGCCAACGTCCTGACTTTC CASSVRAGSSGANVLTF
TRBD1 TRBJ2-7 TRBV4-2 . TGTGCCAGCAGCCAAGTCTTTGGGACAGGGTACCCTTACGAGCAGTACTTC CASSQVFGTGYPYEQYF
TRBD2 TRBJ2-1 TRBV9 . TGTGCCAGCAGCGCGGGGCGGACTAGCGGGAGTAATGAGCAGTTCTTC CASSAGRTSGSNEQFF
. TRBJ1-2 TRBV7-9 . TGTGCCAGCAGCTCTGGGGGCTACACCTTC CASSSGGYTF
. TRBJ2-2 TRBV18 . TGTGCCAGCTCATATTCGAGACTACCGAACACCGGGGAGCTGTTTTTT CASSYSRLPNTGELFF
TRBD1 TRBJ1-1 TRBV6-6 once TGTGCCAGCAGTTACCAAGACAGGGGAAACACTGAAGCTTTCTTT CASSYQDRGNTEAFF
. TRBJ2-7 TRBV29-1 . TGCAGCGTTGAAGACGGCTTATACGAGCAGTACTTC CSVEDGLYEQYF
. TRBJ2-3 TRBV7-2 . TGTGCCAGCAGCTTTAGGGGGTTTAGCACAGATACGCAGTATTTT CASSFRGFSTDTQYF
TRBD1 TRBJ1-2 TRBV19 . TGTGCCAGTAGTATTGGCGGGGACAGGGACGGCTACACCTTC CASSIGGDRDGYTF
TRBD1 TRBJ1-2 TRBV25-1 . TGTGCCAGCAGCCAAAGGACCCCGGGACAGGGGGCTGGCTACACCTTC CASSQRTPGQGAGYTF
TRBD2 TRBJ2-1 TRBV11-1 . TGTGCCAGCAGCTTACTCGGGAGGGCCGTTTACAATGAGCAGTTCTTC CASSLLGRAVYNEQFF
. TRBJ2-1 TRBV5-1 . TGCGCCAGCAGCTTGGAACCAGCGGGGACATACAATGAGCAGTTCTTC CASSLEPAGTYNEQFF
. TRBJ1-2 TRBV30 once TGTGCCTGGAGTGTAGGCGGCTATGGCTACACCTTC CAWSVGGYGYTF
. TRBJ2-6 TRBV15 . TGTGCCACCAGCATCGGGGCTGGGGCCAACGTCCTGACTTTC CATSIGAGANVLTF
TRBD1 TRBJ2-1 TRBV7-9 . TGTGCCAGCAGCCTCCGGGACAGGGCTTACAATGAGCAGTTCTTC CASSLRDRAYNEQFF
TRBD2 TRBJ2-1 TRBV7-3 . TGTGCCAGCAGCGGGGGACTAGCGGGAGCCAATGAGCAGTTCTTC CASSGGLAGANEQFF
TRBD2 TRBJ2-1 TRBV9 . TGTGCCAGCAGCGGGACGCGGGCGGGAGGGCCATACGAGCAGTTCTTC CASSGTRAGGPYEQFF
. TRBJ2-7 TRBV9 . TGTGCCAGCAGCGTAGACGCTAGCGCAAGGACCTACGAGCAGTACTTC CASSVDASARTYEQYF
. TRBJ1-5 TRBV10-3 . TGTGCCATCAGTGACCAGTATAGCAATCAGCCCCAGCATTTT CAISDQYSNQPQHF
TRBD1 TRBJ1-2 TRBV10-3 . TGTGCCATCAGTGAGTCGCCCGGGACAGGGAGGGGCTACACCTTC CAISESPGTGRGYTF
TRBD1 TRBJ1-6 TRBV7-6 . TGTGCCAGCAGCCCTCGGACAGGATTCTCCTATAATTCACCCCTCCACTTT CASSPRTGFSYNSPLHF
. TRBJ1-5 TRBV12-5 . TGTGCTAGTGGACCAGGGTTTCAGCCCCAGCATTTT CASGPGFQPQHF
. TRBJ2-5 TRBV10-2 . TGCGCCAGCAGTTCTCCTGACTGGGGGGCCGTGGAGACCCAGTACTTC CASSSPDWGAVETQYF
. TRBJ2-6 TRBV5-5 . TGTGCCAGCAGCTTGATTGGCACTTACTCTGGGGCCAACGTCCTGACTTTC CASSLIGTYSGANVLTF
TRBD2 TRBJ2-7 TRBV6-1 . TGTGCCAGCAGTGGGACCACTTTAGCGGGAGGTCCCTACGAGCAGTACTTC CASSGTTLAGGPYEQYF
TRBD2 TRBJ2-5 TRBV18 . TGTGCCAGCTCACCGGGACTAGCCCAAGAGACCCAGTACTTC CASSPGLAQETQYF
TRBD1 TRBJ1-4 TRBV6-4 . TGTGCCAGGCCACAGGGGGCGCGTCCTAATGAAAAACTGTTTTTT CARPQGARPNEKLFF
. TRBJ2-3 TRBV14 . TGTGCCAGCAGTAGGGAAAGAGATACGCAGTATTTT CASSRERDTQYF
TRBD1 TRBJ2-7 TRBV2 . TGTGCCAGCACCCGGGACAGGGCGCTCTACGAGCAGTACTTC CASTRDRALYEQYF
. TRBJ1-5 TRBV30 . TGTGCCTGGAGTGTACGGGGGGCCCTCAATCAGCCCCAGCATTTT CAWSVRGALNQPQHF
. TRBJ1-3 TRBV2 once TGTGCCAGCAGTGAGAACGTCCTCTCTGGAAACACCATATATTTT CASSENVLSGNTIYF
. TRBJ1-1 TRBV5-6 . TGTGCCAGCAGCTCCCCTCGGGCTGAAGCTTTCTTT CASSSPRAEAFF
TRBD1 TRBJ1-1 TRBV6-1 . TGTGCCAGCAGTGATCCTTTCAGGGGGTGGACTGAAGCTTTCTTT CASSDPFRGWTEAFF
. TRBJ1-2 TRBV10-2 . TGCGCCAGCGTACCGGCCCTCAAGCCAGTTTATGGCTACACCTTC CASVPALKPVYGYTF
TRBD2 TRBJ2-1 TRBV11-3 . TGTGCCAGCAGCTTAAGAACGGGACTAGTAAACAATGAGCAGTTCTTC CASSLRTGLVNNEQFF
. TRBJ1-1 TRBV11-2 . TGTGCCAGCAGCTTAGCCTGGGGCACTGAAGCTTTCTTT CASSLAWGTEAFF
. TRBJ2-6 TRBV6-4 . TGTGCCAGCAGCCCGCGAATCTCTGGGGCCAACGTCCTGACTTTC CASSPRISGANVLTF
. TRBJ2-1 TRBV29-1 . TGCAGCGTTGACGACCCCTACAATGAGCAGTTCTTC CSVDDPYNEQFF
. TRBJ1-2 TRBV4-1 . TGCGCCAGCAGCCAAGTTATGGTGGCAGGGTATGGCTACACCTTC CASSQVMVAGYGYTF
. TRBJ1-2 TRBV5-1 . TGCGCCAGCCGGAGAGGGACGGTGGACGGGTATGGCTACACCTTC CASRRGTVDGYGYTF
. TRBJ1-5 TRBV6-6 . TGTGCCAGCAAGGTTAGCAATCAGCCCCAGCATTTT CASKVSNQPQHF
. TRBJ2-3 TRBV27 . TGTGCCAGCAGTTTGGCCTTTAGCACAGATACGCAGTATTTT CASSLAFSTDTQYF